Sequencing of this TCR beta chain was carried out in a study of blood T cell repertoires in COVID-19. Here immunoSEQ multiplex PCR was the method, and the copy in TCRdb shows in-frame clones only, minus some. The repertoire consists of hundreds of thousands of clones, with over 75% occurring once and the leading ten covering about 1.5%. V gave up 1 base and J gave up 0 bases, with 7 bases separating them. The CDR3 loop spans 14 amino acids. From germline, CDR1 is SGHTA and CDR2 FQGNSA. The chain combines TRBV7-2 with TRBJ2-7, with a possible D match to TRBD2 (6 bases). Sequenced: PBMCs or T cells enriched from blood (not recorded which). The origin of this receptor is a woman between 18 and 29 years old who had been exposed to COVID-19. CDR3 protein: CASSLGEVSYEQYF. The CDR3 bases are TGTGCCAGCAGCTTAGGGGAGGTCTCCTACGAGCAGTACTTC.